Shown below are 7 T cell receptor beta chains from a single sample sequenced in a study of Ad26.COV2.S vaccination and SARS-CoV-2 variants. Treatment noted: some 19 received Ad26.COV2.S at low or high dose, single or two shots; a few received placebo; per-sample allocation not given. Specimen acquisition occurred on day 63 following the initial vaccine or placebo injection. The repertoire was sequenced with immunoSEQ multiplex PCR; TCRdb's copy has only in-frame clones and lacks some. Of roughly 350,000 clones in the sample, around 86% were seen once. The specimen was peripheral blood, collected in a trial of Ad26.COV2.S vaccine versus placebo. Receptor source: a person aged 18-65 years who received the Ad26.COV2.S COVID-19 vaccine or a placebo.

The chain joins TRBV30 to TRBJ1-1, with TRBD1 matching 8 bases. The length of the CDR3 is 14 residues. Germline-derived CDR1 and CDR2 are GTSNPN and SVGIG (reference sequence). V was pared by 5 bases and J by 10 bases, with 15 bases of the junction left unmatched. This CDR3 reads CAWGQTGAFPGAFF. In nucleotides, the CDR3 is TGTGCCTGGGGACAGACAGGGGCCTTTCCAGGAGCTTTCTTT.

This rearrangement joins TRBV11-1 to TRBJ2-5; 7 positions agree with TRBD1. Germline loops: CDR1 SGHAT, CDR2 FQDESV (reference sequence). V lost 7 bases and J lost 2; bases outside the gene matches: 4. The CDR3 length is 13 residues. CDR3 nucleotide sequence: TGTGCCAGCATAGACAGGGAACAAGAGACCCAGTACTTC. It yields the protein CASIDREQETQYF.

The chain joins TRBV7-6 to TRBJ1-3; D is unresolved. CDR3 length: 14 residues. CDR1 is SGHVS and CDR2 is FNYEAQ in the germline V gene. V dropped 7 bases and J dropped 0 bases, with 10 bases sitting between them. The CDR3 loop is CASNGGVSGNTIYF. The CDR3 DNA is TGTGCCAGCAATGGAGGAGTCTCTGGAAACACCATATATTTT.

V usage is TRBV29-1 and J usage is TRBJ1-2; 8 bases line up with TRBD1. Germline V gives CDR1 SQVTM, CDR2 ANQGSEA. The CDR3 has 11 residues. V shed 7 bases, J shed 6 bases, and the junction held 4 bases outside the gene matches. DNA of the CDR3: TGCAGCGCCATGACAGGGGATGGCTACACCTTC. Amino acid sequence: CSAMTGDGYTF.

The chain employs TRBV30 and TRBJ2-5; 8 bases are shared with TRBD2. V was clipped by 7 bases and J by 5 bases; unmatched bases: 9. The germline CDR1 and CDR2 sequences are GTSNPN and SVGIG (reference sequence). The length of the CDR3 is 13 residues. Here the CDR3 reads CAYTGGPRETQYF. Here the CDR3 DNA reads TGTGCCTATACGGGGGGGCCTAGGGAGACCCAGTACTTC. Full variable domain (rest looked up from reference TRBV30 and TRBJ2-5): SQTIHQWPATLVQPVGSPLSLECTVEGTSNPNLYWYRQAAGRGLQLLFYSVGIGQISSEVPQNLSASRPQDRQFILSSKKLLLSDSGFYLCAYTGGPRETQYFGPGTRLLVL.

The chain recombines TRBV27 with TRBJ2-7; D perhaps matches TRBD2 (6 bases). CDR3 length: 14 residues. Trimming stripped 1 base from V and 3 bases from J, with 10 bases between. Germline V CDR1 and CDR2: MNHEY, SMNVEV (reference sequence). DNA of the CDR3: TGTGCCAGCAGTTTATACGGGGGAAACTACGAGCAGTACTTC. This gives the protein CASSLYGGNYEQYF.

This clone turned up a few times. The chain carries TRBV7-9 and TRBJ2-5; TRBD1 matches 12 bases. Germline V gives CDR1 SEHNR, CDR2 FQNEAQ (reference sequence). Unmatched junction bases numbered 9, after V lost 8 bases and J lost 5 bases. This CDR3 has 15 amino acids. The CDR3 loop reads CASDPAGQGAETQYF. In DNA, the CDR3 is TGTGCCAGCGACCCAGCGGGACAGGGGGCTGAGACCCAGTACTTC.